This entry features one TCR beta chain sequence. Its antigen is as yet unknown. It may be a read error: a sequence one base away is much more abundant. CDR3 length: 17 amino acids. From germline, CDR1 is MNHEY and CDR2 SVGEGT. This record comes from a study of blood T cells in healthy people across ages. Study results and caveats: TCR beta diversity was tightly associated with the proportion of naive T cells.

Alongside a J-beta primer mix, a sample-barcoded 5' primer served in a second PCR lasting about 7 to 11 cycles. TCRdb analysed the 5' RACE reads with MiXCR anew, one entry per CDR3 protein. The sample carries 850,000 to 950,000 distinct CDR3 sequences, around 28% recorded once. At least 5 micrograms of total RNA were extracted per sample. Specimen: blood. The sequence was collected from a woman older than 75 in good health. The rearrangement joins TRBV6-2 or TRBV6-3 to TRBJ1-5, with 7 bases identical to TRBD1. CDR3 coding DNA: TGTGCCAGCAGTTACTCGTCAGGGGGGGTCAGCAATCGGCCCCAGCATTTT. It translates to CASSYSSGGVSNRPQHF.